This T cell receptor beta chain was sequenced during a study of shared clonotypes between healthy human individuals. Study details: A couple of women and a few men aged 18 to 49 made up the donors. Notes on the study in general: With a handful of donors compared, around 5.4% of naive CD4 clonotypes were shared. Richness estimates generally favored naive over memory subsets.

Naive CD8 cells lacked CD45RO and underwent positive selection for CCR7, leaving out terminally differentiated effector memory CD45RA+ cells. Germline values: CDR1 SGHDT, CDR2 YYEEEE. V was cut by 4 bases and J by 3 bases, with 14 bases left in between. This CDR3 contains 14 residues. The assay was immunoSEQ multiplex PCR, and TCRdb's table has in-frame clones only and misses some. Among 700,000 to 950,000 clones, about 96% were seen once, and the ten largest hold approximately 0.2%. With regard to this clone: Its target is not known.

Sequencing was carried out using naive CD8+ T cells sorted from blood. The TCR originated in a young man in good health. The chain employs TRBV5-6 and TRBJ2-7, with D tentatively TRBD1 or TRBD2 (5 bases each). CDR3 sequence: CASSEPPRGYEQYF. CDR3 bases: TGTGCCAGCAGCGAGCCCCCGAGGGGCTACGAGCAGTACTTC.